This is a list of T cell receptor beta chains from one sample in a study of neurological immune-mediated disorders. TCRdb used MiXCR to reprocess the 5' RACE reads, holding one entry per CDR3 protein. The sample has about 40,000 distinct CDR3 sequences; about 14% are singletons. Material for sequencing was CD4+ T cells from blood. The receptors here all came from a woman aged 55-69 years with HTLV-1-associated myelopathy (HAM/TSP). CDR3s include the opening cysteine and the closing phenylalanine or tryptophan. A D gene is named only where the DNA matches it firmly. Only some rows state a clone size, as once, few, many or a class for expanded clones.

D gene: -; J gene: TRBJ2-5; V gene: TRBV20-1; clone size: many; CDR3 protein: CSALRGARETQYF; CDR3 DNA: TGCAGTGCCCTCCGGGGGGCAAGAGAGACCCAGTACTTC
D gene: TRBD1; J gene: TRBJ2-7; V gene: TRBV20-1; clone size: many; CDR3 protein: CSARGENQGAYEQYF; CDR3 DNA: TGCAGTGCTAGAGGCGAGAACCAGGGGGCCTACGAGCAGTACTTC
D gene: -; J gene: TRBJ1-5; V gene: TRBV19; clone size: many; CDR3 protein: CASSIVQGSNQPQHF; CDR3 DNA: TGTGCCAGTAGTATAGTGCAGGGGAGCAATCAGCCCCAGCATTTT
D gene: -; J gene: TRBJ2-2; V gene: TRBV9; clone size: many; CDR3 protein: CASSPRGQGTTGELFF; CDR3 DNA: TGTGCCAGCAGCCCCCGTGGTCAGGGAACCACCGGGGAGCTGTTTTTT
D gene: -; J gene: TRBJ1-4; V gene: TRBV30; clone size: -; CDR3 protein: CAWRWSNEKLFF; CDR3 DNA: TGTGCCTGGAGGTGGAGTAATGAAAAACTGTTTTTT
D gene: TRBD1; J gene: TRBJ2-7; V gene: TRBV3-1; clone size: many; CDR3 protein: CASSLGQRKQYF; CDR3 DNA: TGTGCCAGCAGCCTGGGACAGAGAAAGCAGTACTTC
D gene: TRBD2; J gene: TRBJ2-1; V gene: TRBV4-1; clone size: many; CDR3 protein: CASSHPQAQRGANEQFF; CDR3 DNA: TGCGCCAGCAGCCATCCCCAAGCCCAGCGGGGGGCTAATGAGCAGTTCTTC
D gene: TRBD2; J gene: TRBJ2-5; V gene: TRBV7-9; clone size: many; CDR3 protein: CASSPGLAEETQYF; CDR3 DNA: TGTGCCAGCAGCCCGGGACTAGCGGAAGAGACCCAGTACTTC
D gene: -; J gene: TRBJ1-6; V gene: TRBV2; clone size: many; CDR3 protein: CAKQGSSYNSPLHF; CDR3 DNA: TGTGCCAAACAGGGAAGCTCCTATAATTCACCCCTCCACTTT
D gene: TRBD1; J gene: TRBJ2-5; V gene: TRBV10-3; clone size: many; CDR3 protein: CAISESTGGLKTQYF; CDR3 DNA: TGTGCCATCAGTGAGTCGACAGGGGGCCTGAAGACCCAGTACTTC
D gene: TRBD1; J gene: TRBJ1-1; V gene: TRBV6-2/TRBV6-3; clone size: many; CDR3 protein: CASSPKQTGAWKNTEAFF; CDR3 DNA: TGTGCCAGCAGTCCGAAACAGACAGGGGCGTGGAAGAACACTGAAGCTTTCTTT
D gene: -; J gene: TRBJ2-1; V gene: TRBV6-6; clone size: many; CDR3 protein: CASRARTAINNEQFF; CDR3 DNA: TGTGCCAGCAGGGCGAGGACAGCGATCAACAATGAGCAGTTCTTC
D gene: -; J gene: TRBJ2-5; V gene: TRBV20-1; clone size: many; CDR3 protein: CSARDRGRGKTQYF; CDR3 DNA: TGCAGTGCTAGAGACAGGGGGCGGGGGAAGACCCAGTACTTC
D gene: TRBD2; J gene: TRBJ2-5; V gene: TRBV9; clone size: many; CDR3 protein: CASSVGGLAGQETQYF; CDR3 DNA: TGTGCCAGCAGCGTAGGGGGACTAGCGGGGCAAGAGACCCAGTACTTC
D gene: TRBD1; J gene: TRBJ1-2; V gene: TRBV5-1; clone size: many; CDR3 protein: CASSLTGGHYGYTF; CDR3 DNA: TGCGCCAGCAGCCTGACAGGGGGCCACTATGGCTACACCTTC